A single sample is the source of the 13 T cell receptor beta chains below, sequenced in a study of blood T cell repertoires in COVID-19. Method: immunoSEQ multiplex PCR; TCRdb's copy keeps in-frame clones and lacks some. This sample has roughly 87,000 clones, with approximately 86% found just once. The sample was peripheral blood. The receptors shown here come from a man aged 35 to 55 with acute or convalescent COVID-19.

The chain's CDR3 is CASSVGGPYTDTQYF. The CDR3 DNA follows: TGTGCCAGTAGTGTGGGAGGGCCCTACACAGATACGCAGTATTTT. The chain uses TRBV19 and TRBJ2-3; 7 nucleotides match TRBD2. This CDR3 comprises 15 residues. The junction had 7 bases not matched to a gene; V was cut back by 5 bases and J by 2 bases. Looked up from germline, CDR1 is LNHDA and CDR2 is SQIVND (reference sequence).

The rearrangement links TRBV11-1 to TRBJ1-5, with TRBD1 as a possible D gene (5 bases). With 1 base removed from V and 4 bases from J, the gap between germline ends came to 11 bases. Germline CDR1 and CDR2: SGHAT and FQDESV (reference sequence). The CDR3 consists of 15 residues. This CDR3 is CASSLGSSGNQPQHF. CDR3 nucleotide sequence: TGTGCCAGCAGCTTAGGGTCGTCAGGGAATCAGCCCCAGCATTTT.

The rearrangement uses TRBV29-1 and TRBJ1-3; D remains unclear. Per the germline V gene, CDR1 is SQVTM and CDR2 is ANQGSEA. CDR3 length equals 12 residues. Trimming pared 2 bases from V and 4 bases from J, leaving 6 bases between. In DNA form, the CDR3 reads TGCAGCGTTGAACGAGGAGGAAACACCATATATTTT. Protein sequence: CSVERGGNTIYF.

This rearrangement joins TRBV19 to TRBJ2-7, with 7 bases aligning to TRBD2. V lost 1 base to trimming and J lost 6 bases; unmatched junction nucleotides: 6. CDR1 and CDR2 from the germline V gene are LNHDA and SQIVND (reference sequence). The CDR3 covers 14 residues. The CDR3 DNA sequence: TGTGCCAGTAGTATAGTACGGGGGGATACCGAGCAGTACTTC. Translation: CASSIVRGDTEQYF.

The CDR3 nucleotides are TGCGCCAGCGGACAGGGCTACACAGATACGCAGTATTTT. Translation: CASGQGYTDTQYF. V and J are TRBV5-1 and TRBJ2-3; 8 bases match TRBD1. The V gene's germline CDR1 is SGHRS and CDR2 YFSETQ. Trimming cost V 7 bases and J 2 bases; bases outside gene matches: 3. CDR3 length: 13 residues.

The genes are TRBV19 and TRBJ1-4, with TRBD1 as a possible D gene (5 bases). In germline, CDR1 is LNHDA, CDR2 SQIVND (reference sequence). This CDR3 has 16 residues. V was cut by 5 bases and J by 1 base, with 14 bases left in between. The CDR3 is CASSRRFGGTNEKLFF. In nucleotides, the CDR3 is TGTGCCAGTAGTCGGAGGTTCGGGGGAACTAATGAAAAACTGTTTTTT.

The chain links TRBV7-6 to TRBJ2-1; 9 bases agree with TRBD2. J was trimmed by 9 bases and V by 7 bases; bases with no gene match: 13. CDR1 is SGHVS, CDR2 FNYEAQ, per germline. The CDR3 length is 15 residues. The CDR3 sequence is CASKRAGGALGEQFF. The CDR3 DNA reads TGTGCCAGCAAGAGAGCGGGAGGAGCCTTGGGTGAGCAGTTCTTC. Looking up the rest from reference TRBV7-6 and TRBJ2-1 gives the full variable domain: GAGVSQSPRYKVTKRGQDVALRCDPISGHVSLYWYRQALGQGPEFLTYFNYEAQQDKSGLPNDRFSAERPEGSISTLTIQRTEQRDSAMYRCASKRAGGALGEQFFGPGTRLTVL.

The J gene is TRBJ1-1, the V gene TRBV19, with 8 bases matching TRBD1. V lost 5 bases to trimming and J lost 4 bases; unmatched junction nucleotides: 3. CDR1 and CDR2 from the germline V gene are LNHDA and SQIVND (reference sequence). The CDR3 totals 13 residues. CDR3 residues: CASSSTGGTEAFF. The CDR3 region has the DNA TGTGCCAGTAGTTCTACAGGGGGCACTGAAGCTTTCTTT.

The chain carries TRBV7-9 and TRBJ1-5; 9 bases line up with TRBD1. CDR1 is SEHNR and CDR2 is FQNEAQ in the germline V gene (reference sequence). The CDR3 spans 14 residues. V lost 5 bases to trimming and J lost 6 bases; unmatched junction nucleotides: 5. CDR3 protein: CASSQGQGSQPQHF. In DNA, the CDR3 is TGTGCCAGCAGCCAGGGACAGGGAAGTCAGCCCCAGCATTTT. Based on the CDR3 plus reference TRBV7-9 and TRBJ1-5, the full variable domain is DTGVSQNPRHKITKRGQNVTFRCDPISEHNRLYWYRQTLGQGPEFLTYFQNEAQLEKSRLLSDRFSAERPKGSFSTLEIQRTEQGDSAMYLCASSQGQGSQPQHFGDGTRLSIL.

V is TRBV7-9 and J is TRBJ2-1; 9 bases are a match to TRBD2. V trimming: 0 bases; J trimming: 12 bases; junction bases outside the gene matches: 6. This CDR3 contains 14 residues. The germline CDR1 and CDR2 sequences are SEHNR and FQNEAQ (reference sequence). CDR3 bases: TGTGCCAGCAGCTTAGCGGTAGCGGGAGAATCGCAGTTCTTC. Translating it yields CASSLAVAGESQFF.

The chain links TRBV5-6 to TRBJ1-5; D is possibly TRBD1 (5 bases). CDR1 and CDR2 (germline): SGHDT, YYEEEE. This CDR3 region has 16 residues. Deletions cut 3 bases from V and 1 base from J, with 14 bases between. The CDR3 DNA reads TGTGCCAGCAGCTCAGACAGTGGCCGGAGCAATCAGCCCCAGCATTTT. Amino acid sequence: CASSSDSGRSNQPQHF.

The chain has TRBV6-4 and TRBJ1-1; D possibly corresponds to TRBD1 (5 bases). Looked up from germline, CDR1 is MRHNA and CDR2 is SNTAGT. The CDR3 runs to 13 residues. V lost 6 bases and J lost 4, with 12 bases in between. The CDR3 reads CASSAGGFTEAFF. Written as DNA, the CDR3 is TGTGCCAGCAGCGCCGGGGGTTTCACTGAAGCTTTCTTT.

This rearrangement joins TRBV9 to TRBJ2-1; 11 bases line up with TRBD2. CDR1 and CDR2 (germline): SGDLS, YYNGEE. The CDR3 is made up of 17 amino acids. With V trimmed by 0 bases and J by 2 bases, 4 bases remained unmatched. The CDR3 sequence is CASSVGASGGPYNEQFF. CDR3 nucleotide sequence: TGTGCCAGCAGCGTAGGGGCTAGCGGGGGGCCCTACAATGAGCAGTTCTTC.